A selection of T cell receptor beta chains follows, all from one sample in a study of T cell responses to AZD1222 COVID-19 vaccine. Profiling relied on immunoSEQ multiplex PCR, and the TCRdb table lists in-frame clones only, not all of them. The sample lists approximately 150,000 clones; 85% to 95% were seen once. The sequences come from peripheral blood, collected on day 0 of AZD1222 vaccination. The receptor set was obtained from an adult in good health. Both conserved end residues are part of each CDR3. The D gene is left open where the match is weak. Not every row has a clone size; where given, it reads once, few, many or a size class.

clone size,J gene,D gene,V gene,CDR3 protein
.,TRBJ1-4,.,TRBV14,CASSQYFNEKLFF
few,TRBJ2-2,.,TRBV6-1,CASSGAQEPNTGELFF
.,TRBJ2-7,.,TRBV7-9,CASSLGGSKYEQYF
.,TRBJ1-2,.,TRBV6-5,CASSYSGTAYGYTF
.,TRBJ2-7,.,TRBV7-9,CASSLASGSEQYF
.,TRBJ2-7,TRBD1,TRBV15,CATSGRRQGEYEQYF
.,TRBJ2-1,TRBD2,TRBV5-1,CASRPGLAGHNEQFF
.,TRBJ1-1,TRBD1,TRBV6-5,CASSYEGAEDTEAFF
.,TRBJ2-5,.,TRBV10-2,CASSGQGETQYF
.,TRBJ1-1,.,TRBV5-1,CASSVLQGTEAFF
.,TRBJ1-2,TRBD1,TRBV15,CATSAQGARYGYTF
.,TRBJ1-5,.,TRBV28,CASTTSGQPQHF
.,TRBJ2-1,.,TRBV20-1,CSGAAGFEQFF
.,TRBJ2-3,TRBD2,TRBV5-1,CASSRETSGFTHTQYF
.,TRBJ1-2,TRBD1,TRBV3-1/TRBV3-2,CASSQDRGPDRDYGYTF
.,TRBJ2-5,.,TRBV5-1,CASSPLNEETQYF
.,TRBJ2-2,TRBD2,TRBV7-9,CASSSTLGRKRANTGELFF
.,TRBJ2-1,.,TRBV5-1,CASSLISSAYNEQFF
.,TRBJ1-1,.,TRBV4-2,CASTRGPMNTEAFF
.,TRBJ1-1,.,TRBV5-1,CASSLTDMNTEAFF
once,TRBJ1-2,.,TRBV18,CASSPRMDPKEGYTF
.,TRBJ1-5,.,TRBV2,CASSLQGNQPQHF
.,TRBJ2-1,TRBD2,TRBV15,CATSRDRGEIAGGIDNEQFF
few,TRBJ1-1,.,TRBV19,CATDSTGRPPAFF
.,TRBJ1-3,.,TRBV4-2,CASSQVAGTGNTIYF
.,TRBJ2-4,.,TRBV7-8,CASSLAGRAIRDIQYF
.,TRBJ2-7,.,TRBV5-1,CASSSSYEQYF
.,TRBJ1-5,.,TRBV15,CATSSGGIGQPQHF
.,TRBJ2-1,.,TRBV4-3,CASSQGARGSGNEQFF
.,TRBJ2-5,.,TRBV30,CAWSLPRLRETQYF
.,TRBJ1-1,TRBD1,TRBV2,CASNLQGATEAFF
few,TRBJ2-7,TRBD1,TRBV9,CASSVSGQGIYEQYF
.,TRBJ2-6,TRBD1,TRBV3-1/TRBV3-2,CASSQDHVGLQGAFGANVLTF
.,TRBJ2-7,TRBD1,TRBV7-6,CASSQNPGQGFYEQYF
.,TRBJ2-2,.,TRBV2,CASSESSLPRSGELFF
.,TRBJ2-7,TRBD2,TRBV30,CAWSVAGGRWQYF
.,TRBJ1-1,.,TRBV29-1,CSVESGNTEAFF
.,TRBJ1-1,.,TRBV18,CASSPPGGVLPEAFF
.,TRBJ1-5,.,TRBV6-1,CASSELWGSNQPQHF
.,TRBJ2-2,.,TRBV10-3,CAIKEATATGELFF
.,TRBJ2-1,TRBD2,TRBV18,CASSPLLRTSGGNEQFF
.,TRBJ2-6,.,TRBV28,CASLDSGANVLTF
.,TRBJ1-2,.,TRBV3-1/TRBV3-2,CASSQELASARIYTF
.,TRBJ1-1,.,TRBV7-3,CASSPGATTEAFF
.,TRBJ1-5,TRBD1,TRBV10-3,CAISLRGPLSNQPQHF
.,TRBJ2-3,TRBD1,TRBV7-9,CASSLARDRAPVRTQYF
.,TRBJ2-5,.,TRBV4-3,CASSQDRQGETQYF
.,TRBJ1-6,.,TRBV30,CAWSVSRGTNSPLHF
.,TRBJ2-1,.,TRBV7-9,CASRRSTGDEQFF
.,TRBJ1-3,.,TRBV10-2,CASSVTGLPSGNTIYF
.,TRBJ2-1,.,TRBV9,CASSVEAEATEQFF
.,TRBJ1-4,TRBD1,TRBV18,CASSLGQGDEKLFF
.,TRBJ2-1,TRBD2,TRBV19,CASSIGGSYNEQFF
.,TRBJ2-3,TRBD2,TRBV7-6,CASSPTRLAGRDTQYF
.,TRBJ1-1,.,TRBV30,CAWKTRLGNTEAFF